This T cell receptor beta chain was identified during a study of shared clonotypes between healthy human individuals. Study-wide findings and caveats: Sequencing depth was predicted to influence how clonotypes are shared among donors.

Only Caucasian adults living in Nashville, Tennessee made up the donor group. This clone came up once. Its cognate antigen is unknown. The table came from immunoSEQ multiplex PCR; TCRdb's copy has only in-frame clones and leaves some out. This sample carries some 1,400,000 clones, roughly 96% of them seen once, and the ten largest clones take about 1.2%. CDR1 and CDR2 (germline): SQVTM, ANQGSEA. The V gene end was trimmed by 5 bases and the J gene end by 8 bases; junction bases not matched to a gene: 8. The CDR3 length is 14 residues. V and J are TRBV29-1 and TRBJ2-1; the match to TRBD2 covers 11 bases. Material for sequencing was naive CD4+ T cells sorted from blood. Noted subset: CD45RA+ positively selected. The receptor's source is a man aged 25-45 years in good health. The CDR3: CSVLGLAGTDEQFF. In DNA, the CDR3 is TGCAGCGTTCTTGGACTAGCGGGTACGGATGAGCAGTTCTTC.